This T cell receptor beta chain was obtained from a study of cytomegalovirus exposure and HLA in healthy donors (dated by TCRdb to 2017 to 2019). With respect to the entire study: In an earlier analysis of some 550 of the donors, 250 to 350 Gb of sequence data and approximately 120 million unique TCR beta sequences from roughly 200 million T cells were reported. Approximately 310 gigabases of sequencing data and some 85 million unique TCR sequences were included in an early release covering 500 to 750 HLA-typed donors. The genetic ancestry cluster associated with self-reported Caucasian donors included roughly 84% of the roughly 380 genotyped donors. The study aimed to test whether cataloging public T cell receptors could reveal signatures of past pathogen exposure. The T cell repertoires of around 730 subjects were profiled by immunosequencing and related to cytomegalovirus serostatus. In addition to the first cohort of 666 subjects, a separate validation cohort of over 90 different subjects was used. To predict cytomegalovirus infection status, the study combined high-throughput TCR immunosequencing, statistical association of individual TCRs with disease status, and machine learning. In a later analysis, previously published TCR beta repertoires from about 640 donors were re-analyzed and high-resolution HLA genotyping was added so that TCR occurrence patterns could be studied. The later analysis used no new phenotypic data to find candidate immune exposures, relying instead on TCR beta sequences and their occurrence across donors. An earlier analysis of about 600 of the donors used high-throughput TCR beta sequencing to judge whether each TCR beta V gene segment behaved as functional or pseudogenic. Alongside the repertoire data, information on donor age, sex, ethnicity and CMV serostatus was compiled. A later genetic analysis used genome-wide SNP genotypes for about 55% of the 666 donors, treating that subset as a discovery cohort. Every discovery cohort repertoire had been produced on one sequencing platform. HLA typing included class I and class II loci at four-digit resolution. The number of donors typed differed by locus, with about 629-640 for A, B, C, DRB1 and DQB1, more than 500 for DQA1, under 610 for DPA1, and approximately 470 for DPB1. A few DR-DQ haplotypes were treated as single units for association and clustering because of strong linkage in the cohort. Among 398 genotyped donors of the cohort, an average of 235,054 unique TCR beta nucleotide sequences were sequenced per donor, roughly 20% of them non-productive. The research as a whole found: When HLA alleles, especially DR and DQ, strongly co-occurred, attributing TCR associations to individual alleles was difficult. In a later analysis, several top co-occurrence clusters were reported to appear linked to parvovirus B19, influenza, CMV and Epstein-Barr virus. In a later analysis, more than 15,000 TCR beta sequences were associated with specific HLA alleles at a false discovery rate of 0.05. According to the authors, the approach could potentially be generalized to other disease states and immunological phenotypes. In vitro tests confirmed that a few of the cytomegalovirus-associated TCR beta chains recognize cytomegalovirus antigens. A cluster of highly shared sequence variants was judged likely to represent a technical artifact of the sequencing pipeline. In the study, some 160 TCR beta chains were listed as associated with cytomegalovirus. Correlated functional status among segregating V segments might reflect linkage disequilibrium, but an unknown experimental factor could not be ruled out. A further reported finding was that TCR beta sequences accurately predicted the HLA-A and HLA-B alleles for most subjects in the first cohort. Broadly in line with IMGT annotations, most TCR beta V segments showed up in productive rearrangements about 87% or about 30% of the time in an earlier analysis of a few hundred of the donors. Across donors, most TCR sequences were observed very rarely, whereas some public TCRs were present in many individuals. Some IMGT-functional V segments, including TRBV6-2 and TRBV6-3, could not be distinguished by the 87-base-pair reads and were therefore excluded. The presence/absence analyses assumed that sequencing depth was roughly uniform across donors, and that assumption may not be true. A later genetic analysis reported fewer N-insertions in productive TCRs among donors in an Asian-associated ancestry cluster than the roughly 700-donor mean. In a later genetic analysis, a missense DCLRE1C variant was associated with V-gene and J-gene trimming of TCR beta chains, and the association was replicated in an independent cohort. Because counts were too low, roughly 17 rarely observed V segments, including chromosome 9 orphons, were left out of the earlier analysis of 587 of the donors. A later analysis found that TCR association rates varied across HLA loci, with DRB1 alleles showing the most associated TCRs and HLA-C alleles the fewest. In a later analysis, HLA-associated TCR beta chains were found to be more clonally expanded and to have lower generation probabilities than equally common non-associated chains. In both the original and validation cohorts, the classifier was reported to diagnose cytomegalovirus status with high specificity and sensitivity. Only TCR beta chains were sequenced in this cohort, and the absence of alpha or paired-chain data limited detectable features. In a later analysis, most CMV-associated TCR beta chains were found to appear HLA-restricted, with HLA associations seemingly driven largely by CMV exposure. Because some donors lacked HLA typing at each locus, the association tests relied only on the typed subset. The only immune exposure information available for the cohort was CMV serostatus.

The library was obtained by the immunoSEQ multiplex PCR assay. The multiplex PCR relied on a mix of 60 forward primers for TCR Vbeta segments and 13 reverse primers for TCR Jbeta segments. Amplification of the CDR3 region of rearranged TCR beta genes was performed with a multiplex PCR assay on genomic DNA. Amplified TCR beta libraries were sequenced as 87-base-pair reads on the Illumina HiSeq System. The source study handled its data this way. A later analysis counted about 80 million unique TCR beta chains across the 666 repertoires, and some 11 million of these chains were shared by at least two donors. Raw reads were error-corrected and collapsed into unique sequences with a nearest-neighbor algorithm that merged closely related sequences to remove PCR and sequencing errors. Alignment of CDR3 sequences to IMGT reference sequences was used to assign V, D and J gene segments. Each retained sequence needed at least a six-nucleotide match to both a V gene segment and a J gene segment. A rearrangement counted as productive if the CDR3 had no stop codons and remained in frame with V and J, and every other rearrangement counted as non-productive. Following IMGT convention, CDR3 was defined as the stretch from the second conserved V-encoded cysteine up to the conserved J-encoded phenylalanine. The earlier analysis of about 570 of the donors excluded any sequence lacking an unambiguous match to a single V gene segment. An earlier analysis of around 600 of the donors classified V segments as functional when productive rearrangements were above 56.7% and as segregating when the standard deviation between donors was above 5%. A statistical classification framework was developed to diagnose cytomegalovirus status using the catalog of TCR beta chain sequences. A later analysis assigned V and J genes by comparing TCR nucleotide sequences with IMGT/GENE-DB human TR gene sequences. In a later analysis, CDR3 sequences and most-parsimonious VDJ recombination scenarios were assigned using the TCRdist pipeline. A later analysis defined each TCR beta chain by its CDR3 amino acid sequence plus V-gene family, and excluded reads lacking a unique V-gene family. As a way to deal with suspected cross-contamination and a sequencing artifact, a later analysis dropped 640 or so nucleotide sequences that were highly shared and had low generation probability. A later analysis calculated a clonal expansion index for each public chain from normalized within-repertoire ranks of inferred template counts. In a later analysis, generation probabilities were computed using a VDJ recombination model fitted to out-of-frame rearrangements, and the results were checked against IGoR. In a later analysis, hypergeometric tests were used to score TCR-TCR, TCR-HLA and TCR-CMV co-occurrence, with a repertoire-size bias correction applied to TCR pairs. To estimate false discovery rates, a later analysis permuted the HLA or CMV assignments 20 times. In a later analysis, co-occurring TCRs were grouped with DBSCAN, and TCRdist sequence similarity was added when clustering was performed within HLA-allele-positive subsets. Repertoires with fewer than 30,000 or more than 120,000 public chains, plus five repertoires with anomalous nucleotide sharing, were excluded from co-occurrence clustering. TCRdb provides this immuneACCESS table in a form limited to in-frame rearrangements. Some clones are lacking; in checked studies, under half of them reflect an unresolved V gene, and why the rest are absent is not known. That table furnishes V, J and clone size, whereas the DNA furnished D and trimming. Counted in this sample were 110,000 to 150,000 clones; around 79% of them appeared once. The ten largest clonotypes hold about 3.7% of the sample.

The cohort comprised fewer than 750 healthy bone marrow donors. At the time of sampling, all cohort members were nominally healthy, though unrecorded immune exposures were likely present. The donor was CMV seronegative and was included in the group of over 300 seronegative cohort members. Every donor gave a peripheral blood sample, and the peripheral blood mononuclear cells from that sample were used for TCR beta sequencing. The Qiagen DNeasy Blood Extraction Kit was used to extract genomic DNA from the blood cell samples. Points on this clone: Its binding antigen is unknown. Base qualities are missing; no much larger clone stands one base away.

As encoded in the germline V gene, CDR1 is MNHEY while CDR2 is SVGAGI. Trimming costs V 4 bases and J 6 bases, and their ends lie 5 bases apart. The CDR3 runs 11 amino acids, cysteine and phenylalanine included. Solely the CDR3 DNA is kept, with 33 bases framed from the first base. This sequence originates from a male donor in good health and CMV-seronegative. The sequencing input was PBMCs. The chain is encoded by TRBV6-5 joined to TRBJ2-3, and perhaps TRBD2 as D gene, on 5 matching bases. The CDR3 reads CASSSGDTQYF. DNA sequence: TGTGCCAGCAGTTCGGGGGATACGCAGTATTTT.